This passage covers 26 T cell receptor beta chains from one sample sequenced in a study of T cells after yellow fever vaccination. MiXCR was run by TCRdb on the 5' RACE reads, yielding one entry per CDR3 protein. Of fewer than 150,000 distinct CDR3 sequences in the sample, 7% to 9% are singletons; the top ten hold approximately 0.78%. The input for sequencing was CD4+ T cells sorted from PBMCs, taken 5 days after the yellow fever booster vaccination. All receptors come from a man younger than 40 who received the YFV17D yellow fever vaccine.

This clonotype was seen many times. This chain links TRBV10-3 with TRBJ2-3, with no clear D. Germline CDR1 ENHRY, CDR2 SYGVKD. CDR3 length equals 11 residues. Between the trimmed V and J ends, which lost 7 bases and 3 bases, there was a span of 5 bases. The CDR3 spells CAIMVTDTQYF. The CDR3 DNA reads TGTGCCATCATGGTAACAGATACGCAGTATTTT.

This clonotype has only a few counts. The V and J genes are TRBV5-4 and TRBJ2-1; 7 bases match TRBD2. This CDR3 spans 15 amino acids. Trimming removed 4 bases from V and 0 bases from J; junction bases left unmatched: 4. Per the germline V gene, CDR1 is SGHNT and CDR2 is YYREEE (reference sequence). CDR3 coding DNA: TGTGCCAGCAGCCTAGAGCGGGACTCCTACAATGAGCAGTTCTTC. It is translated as CASSLERDSYNEQFF.

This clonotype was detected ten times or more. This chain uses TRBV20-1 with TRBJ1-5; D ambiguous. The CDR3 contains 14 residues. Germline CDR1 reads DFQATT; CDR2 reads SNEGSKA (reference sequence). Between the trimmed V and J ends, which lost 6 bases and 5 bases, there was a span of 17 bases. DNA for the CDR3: TGCAGTGCACTTGTACGGGCGGACCATCAGCCCCAGCATTTT. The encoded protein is CSALVRADHQPQHF.

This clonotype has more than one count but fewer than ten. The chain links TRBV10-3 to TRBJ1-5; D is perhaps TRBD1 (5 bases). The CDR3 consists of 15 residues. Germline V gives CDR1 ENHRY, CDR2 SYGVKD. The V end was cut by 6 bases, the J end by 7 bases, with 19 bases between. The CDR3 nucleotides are TGTGCCATCAGCCTCGGTGCCGAGGCAGGGCAGCCCCAGCATTTT. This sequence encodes CAISLGAEAGQPQHF.

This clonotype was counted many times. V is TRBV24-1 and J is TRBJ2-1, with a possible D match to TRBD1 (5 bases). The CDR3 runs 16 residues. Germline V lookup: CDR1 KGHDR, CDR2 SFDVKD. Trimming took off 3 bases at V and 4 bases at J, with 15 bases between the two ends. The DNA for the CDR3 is TGTGCCACCAGTGATCAAGGGGCATACCAGTACAATGAGCAGTTCTTC. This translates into CATSDQGAYQYNEQFF.

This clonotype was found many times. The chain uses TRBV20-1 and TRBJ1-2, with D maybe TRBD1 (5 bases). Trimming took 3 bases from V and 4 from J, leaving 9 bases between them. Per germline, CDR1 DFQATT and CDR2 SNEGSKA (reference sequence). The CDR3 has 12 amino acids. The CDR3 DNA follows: TGCAGTGCTAGTGATGGGGGCTATGGCTACACCTTC. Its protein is CSASDGGYGYTF.

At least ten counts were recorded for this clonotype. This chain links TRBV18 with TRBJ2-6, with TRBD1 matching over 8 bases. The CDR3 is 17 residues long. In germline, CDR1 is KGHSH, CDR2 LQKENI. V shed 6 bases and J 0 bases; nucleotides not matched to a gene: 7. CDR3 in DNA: TGTGCCAGCTCCGTAACAGGGGGAAACTCTGGGGCCAACGTCCTGACTTTC. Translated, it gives CASSVTGGNSGANVLTF.

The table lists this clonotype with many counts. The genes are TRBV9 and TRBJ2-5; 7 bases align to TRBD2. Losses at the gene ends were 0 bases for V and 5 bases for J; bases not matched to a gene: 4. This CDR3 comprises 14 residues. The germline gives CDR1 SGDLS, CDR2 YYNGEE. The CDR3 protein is CASSVGTRKETQYF. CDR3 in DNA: TGTGCCAGCAGCGTAGGGACTAGGAAGGAGACCCAGTACTTC.

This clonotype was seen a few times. CDR3 DNA sequence: TGCAGTGCTAGGAATCCTGCGGGAGGCCCCGAGCAGTACTTC. As protein: CSARNPAGGPEQYF. The chain uses TRBV20-1 and TRBJ2-7; 8 nucleotides agree with TRBD2. Losses at the gene ends were 3 bases for V and 6 bases for J; bases not matched to a gene: 10. Germline V gene data show CDR1 as DFQATT and CDR2 as SNEGSKA (reference sequence). The CDR3 is 14 amino acids.

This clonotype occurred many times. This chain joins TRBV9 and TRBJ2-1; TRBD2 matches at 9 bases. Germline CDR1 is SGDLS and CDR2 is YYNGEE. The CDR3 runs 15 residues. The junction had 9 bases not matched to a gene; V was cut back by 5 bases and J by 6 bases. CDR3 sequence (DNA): TGTGCCAGCAGTGGTAGCGGGAGTATTCCCAATGAGCAGTTCTTC. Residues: CASSGSGSIPNEQFF.

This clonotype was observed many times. CDR3 loop: CASSWTSGNTGELFF. DNA for the CDR3: TGTGCCAGCAGCTGGACTAGCGGGAACACCGGGGAGCTGTTTTTT. The chain links TRBV12-3 or TRBV12-4 to TRBJ2-2, with 10 bases aligning to TRBD2. CDR3 size: 15 residues. The J segment lost 1 base and the V segment lost 6 bases, leaving 2 bases of the junction unmatched.

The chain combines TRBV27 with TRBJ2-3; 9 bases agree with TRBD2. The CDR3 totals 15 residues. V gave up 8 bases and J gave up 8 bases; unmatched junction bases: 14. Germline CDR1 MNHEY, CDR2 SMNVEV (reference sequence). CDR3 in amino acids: CASSFGGRGGATQYF. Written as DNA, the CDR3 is TGTGCCAGCTCCTTCGGCGGGAGGGGGGGTGCTACGCAGTATTTT.

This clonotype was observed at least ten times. The CDR3 loop reads CASSLGTPGQGHEQYF. Here the CDR3 DNA reads TGCGCCAGCAGCTTGGGGACCCCGGGACAGGGCCACGAGCAGTACTTC. V is TRBV5-1 and J is TRBJ2-7; TRBD1 matches 9 bases. With V trimmed by 0 bases and J by 5 bases, 9 bases remained unmatched. The germline V gene encodes CDR1 SGHRS and CDR2 YFSETQ. The CDR3 is made up of 16 amino acids.

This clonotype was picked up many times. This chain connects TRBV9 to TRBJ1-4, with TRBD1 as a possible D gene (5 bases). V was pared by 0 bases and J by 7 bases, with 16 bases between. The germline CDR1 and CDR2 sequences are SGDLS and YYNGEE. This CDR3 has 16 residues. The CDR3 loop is CASSVAVGGNAEKLFF. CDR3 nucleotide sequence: TGTGCCAGCAGCGTAGCGGTGGGGGGGAACGCTGAAAAACTGTTTTTT. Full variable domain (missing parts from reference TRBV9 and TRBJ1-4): DSGVTQTPKHLITATGQRVTLRCSPRSGDLSVYWYQQSLDQGLQFLIQYYNGEERAKGNILERFSAQQFPDLHSELNLSSLELGDSALYFCASSVAVGGNAEKLFFGSGTQLSVL.

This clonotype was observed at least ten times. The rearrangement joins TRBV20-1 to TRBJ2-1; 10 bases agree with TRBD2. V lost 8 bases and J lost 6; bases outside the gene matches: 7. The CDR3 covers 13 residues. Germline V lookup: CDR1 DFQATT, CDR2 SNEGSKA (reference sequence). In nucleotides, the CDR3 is TGCAGTTCTGAGCGGGAGGGAACCAATGAGCAGTTCTTC. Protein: CSSEREGTNEQFF.

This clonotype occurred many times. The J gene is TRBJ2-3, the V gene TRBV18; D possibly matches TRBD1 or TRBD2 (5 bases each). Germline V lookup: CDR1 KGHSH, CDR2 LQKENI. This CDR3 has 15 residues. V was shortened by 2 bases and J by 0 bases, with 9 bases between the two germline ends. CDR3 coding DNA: TGTGCCAGCTCACCAGGGGACGGGAGCACAGATACGCAGTATTTT. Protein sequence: CASSPGDGSTDTQYF.

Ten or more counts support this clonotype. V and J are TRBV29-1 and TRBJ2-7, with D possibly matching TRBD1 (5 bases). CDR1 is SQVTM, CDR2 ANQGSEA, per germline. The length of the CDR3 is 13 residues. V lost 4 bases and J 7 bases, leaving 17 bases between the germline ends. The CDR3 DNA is TGCAGCGTTGGCCAAGGACATCCCACGGAGCAGTACTTC. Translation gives CSVGQGHPTEQYF.

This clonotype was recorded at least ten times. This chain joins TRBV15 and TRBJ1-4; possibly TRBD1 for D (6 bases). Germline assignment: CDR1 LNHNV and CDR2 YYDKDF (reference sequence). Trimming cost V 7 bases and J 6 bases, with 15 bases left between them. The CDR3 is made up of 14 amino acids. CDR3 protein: CATNRGGAHEKLFF. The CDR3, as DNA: TGTGCCACCAACCGAGGGGGGGCGCATGAAAAACTGTTTTTT.

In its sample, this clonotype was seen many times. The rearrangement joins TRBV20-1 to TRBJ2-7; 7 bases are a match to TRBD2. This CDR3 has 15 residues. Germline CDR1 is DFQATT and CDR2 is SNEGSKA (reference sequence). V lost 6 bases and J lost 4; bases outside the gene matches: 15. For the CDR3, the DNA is TGCAGTGCCCAAGGTGATGGCGGGAGCAGGTACGAGCAGTACTTC. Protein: CSAQGDGGSRYEQYF.

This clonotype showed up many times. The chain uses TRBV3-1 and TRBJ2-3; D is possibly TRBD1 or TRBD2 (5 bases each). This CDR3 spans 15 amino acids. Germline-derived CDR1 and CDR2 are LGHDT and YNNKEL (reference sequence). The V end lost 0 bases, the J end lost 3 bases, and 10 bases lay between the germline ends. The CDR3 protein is CASSQELGTTDTQYF. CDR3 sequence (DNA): TGTGCCAGCAGCCAAGAGTTGGGGACGACAGATACGCAGTATTTT.

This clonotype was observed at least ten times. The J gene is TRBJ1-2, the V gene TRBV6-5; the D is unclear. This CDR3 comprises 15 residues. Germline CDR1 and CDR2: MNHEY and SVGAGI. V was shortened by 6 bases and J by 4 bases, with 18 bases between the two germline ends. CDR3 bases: TGTGCCAGCAGCCAATCCCTTGGCAGCCGCTATGGCTACACCTTC. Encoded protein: CASSQSLGSRYGYTF.

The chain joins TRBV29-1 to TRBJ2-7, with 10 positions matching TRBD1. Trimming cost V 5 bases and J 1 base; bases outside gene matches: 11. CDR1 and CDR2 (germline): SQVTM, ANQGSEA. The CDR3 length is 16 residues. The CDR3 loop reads CSVRSNRDRGSYEQYF. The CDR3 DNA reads TGCAGCGTTCGAAGTAACCGGGACAGGGGATCCTACGAGCAGTACTTC.

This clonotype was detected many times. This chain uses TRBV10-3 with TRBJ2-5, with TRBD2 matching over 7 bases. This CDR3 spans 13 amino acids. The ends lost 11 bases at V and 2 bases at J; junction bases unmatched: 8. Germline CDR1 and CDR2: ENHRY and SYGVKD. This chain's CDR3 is CAGRDSRQETQYF. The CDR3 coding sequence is TGTGCCGGGAGGGACTCCAGACAAGAGACCCAGTACTTC.

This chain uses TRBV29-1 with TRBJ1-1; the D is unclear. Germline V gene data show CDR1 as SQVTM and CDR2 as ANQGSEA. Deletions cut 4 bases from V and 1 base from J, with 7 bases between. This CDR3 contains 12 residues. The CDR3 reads CSVAFRNTEAFF. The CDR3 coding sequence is TGCAGCGTTGCTTTTAGGAACACTGAAGCTTTCTTT.

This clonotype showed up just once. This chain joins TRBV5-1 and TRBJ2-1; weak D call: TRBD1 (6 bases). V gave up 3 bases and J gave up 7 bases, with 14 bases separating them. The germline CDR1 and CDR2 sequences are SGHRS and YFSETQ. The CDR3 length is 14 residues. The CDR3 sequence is CASSSQGTVNEQFF. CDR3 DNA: TGCGCCAGCAGCTCGCAGGGGACGGTTAATGAGCAGTTCTTC.

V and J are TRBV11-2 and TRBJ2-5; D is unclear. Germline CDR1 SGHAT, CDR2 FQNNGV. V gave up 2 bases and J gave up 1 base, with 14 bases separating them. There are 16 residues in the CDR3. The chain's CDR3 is CASSLSPLSVQETQYF. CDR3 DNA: TGTGCCAGCAGCTTATCCCCCCTTTCTGTCCAAGAGACCCAGTACTTC.